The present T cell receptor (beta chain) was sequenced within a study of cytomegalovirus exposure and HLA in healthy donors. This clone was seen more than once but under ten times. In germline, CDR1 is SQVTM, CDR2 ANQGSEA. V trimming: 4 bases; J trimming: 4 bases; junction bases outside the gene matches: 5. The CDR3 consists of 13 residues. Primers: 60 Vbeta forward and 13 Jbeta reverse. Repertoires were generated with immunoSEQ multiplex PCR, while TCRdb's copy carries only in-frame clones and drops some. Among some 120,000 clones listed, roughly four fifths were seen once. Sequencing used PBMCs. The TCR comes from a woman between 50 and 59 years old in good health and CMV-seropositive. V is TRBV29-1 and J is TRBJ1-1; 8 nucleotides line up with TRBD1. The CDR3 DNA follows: TGCAGCGTTGTCGGACAGGGAATCACTGAAGCTTTCTTT. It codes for CSVVGQGITEAFF.